Listed below are T cell receptor beta chains from one sample, sequenced in a study of T cell responses to AZD1222 COVID-19 vaccine. The assay was immunoSEQ multiplex PCR, and TCRdb's table has in-frame clones only and misses some. The sample has approximately 120,000 clones, 88% seen once. The sample in question was peripheral blood, obtained on day 0 of AZD1222 vaccination. The receptors shown here come from an adult in good health. The CDR3 runs from the conserved cysteine through the conserved F or W. A D gene is named only where the DNA matches it firmly. The size entry is marked missing in some rows and otherwise reads once, few, many or a size class.

v_call	clone_size	j_call	d_call	cdr3_nt	cdr3_aa
TRBV7-9	.	TRBJ2-5	.	TGTGCCAGCAGCCCCTGGGGCAGGGAAGAGACCCAGTACTTC	CASSPWGREETQYF
TRBV2	many	TRBJ1-4	.	TGTGCCAGCAGTCGTTTACATGAAAAACTGTTTTTT	CASSRLHEKLFF
TRBV28	.	TRBJ1-5	.	TGTGCCAGCAGGGACGGGTACAATCAGCCCCAGCATTTT	CASRDGYNQPQHF
TRBV5-5	.	TRBJ1-2	.	TGTGCCAGCAGCTTGGAACTGACAGACAACTATGGCTACACCTTC	CASSLELTDNYGYTF
TRBV2	.	TRBJ2-3	TRBD2	TGTGCCAGCAGTGATCAGGGAGGGGTCGATACGCAGTATTTT	CASSDQGGVDTQYF
TRBV5-1	.	TRBJ2-5	.	TGCGCCAGCAGCTTGGCCGGGACCCAAGAGACCCAGTACTTC	CASSLAGTQETQYF
TRBV28	.	TRBJ1-1	.	TGTGCCAGCACGTTTTGGCAGAACACTGAAGCTTTCTTT	CASTFWQNTEAFF
TRBV7-9	.	TRBJ1-1	.	TGTGCCAGCAGCTTAGCGAGGAACACTGAAGCTTTCTTT	CASSLARNTEAFF
TRBV19	.	TRBJ1-3	.	TGTGCCAGTACAGGGTCCACTGGAAACACCATATATTTT	CASTGSTGNTIYF
TRBV11-3	.	TRBJ1-3	.	TGTGCCAGCAGCCCAAGGGCGCACTCTGGAAACACCATATATTTT	CASSPRAHSGNTIYF
TRBV2	.	TRBJ1-6	.	TGTGCCAGCAGTGACGGCAGCAATAATTCACCCCTCCACTTT	CASSDGSNNSPLHF
TRBV2	.	TRBJ1-1	TRBD1	TGTGCCAGCAGTGGACAGGGCGAGGGGACTGAAGCTTTCTTT	CASSGQGEGTEAFF
TRBV3-1/TRBV3-2	.	TRBJ1-1	.	TGTGCCAGCAGCCAAGTACTGAACACTGAAGCTTTCTTT	CASSQVLNTEAFF
TRBV5-4	.	TRBJ2-3	.	TGTGCCAGCAGCTCCCGAGGGTCCAATACAGATACGCAGTATTTT	CASSSRGSNTDTQYF
TRBV6-5	.	TRBJ1-4	.	TGTGCCAGCAGCGTCATAAATGAAAAACTGTTTTTT	CASSVINEKLFF
TRBV7-9	once	TRBJ2-1	TRBD2	TGTGCCAGCAGCTTAAATTCCGGGGGGGCTGGAAATGAGCAGTTCTTC	CASSLNSGGAGNEQFF
TRBV6-1	.	TRBJ2-7	TRBD1	TGTGCCAGCAGTGATCCCGGGACAGGGCTGTACGAGCAGTACTTC	CASSDPGTGLYEQYF
TRBV5-1	.	TRBJ1-2	.	TGCGCCAGCAGCTCTCAGGGGAACTATGGCTACACCTTC	CASSSQGNYGYTF
TRBV24-1	.	TRBJ1-2	.	TGTGCCACCAGTGCGGACAGCGAATATGGCTACACCTTC	CATSADSEYGYTF
TRBV10-3	.	TRBJ2-7	TRBD2	TGTGCCATCAGTACCCTAGCGGGAGGCAGGGAGCAGTACTTC	CAISTLAGGREQYF
TRBV6-4	.	TRBJ1-6	.	TGTGCCAGCAGTGACGGTTGGCTTTCACCCCTCCACTTT	CASSDGWLSPLHF
TRBV18	.	TRBJ2-1	.	TGTGCCAGCTCACCCCTCCGGGACGTGAGTACCCACAATGAGCAGTTCTTC	CASSPLRDVSTHNEQFF
TRBV19	.	TRBJ1-2	.	TGTGCCAGTAGCGACACATACTATGGCTACACCTTC	CASSDTYYGYTF
TRBV27	.	TRBJ1-6	.	TGTGCCAGCAGTTTAGAATGGCTAAAGTATTCACCCCTCCACTTT	CASSLEWLKYSPLHF
TRBV11-3	.	TRBJ2-7	.	TGTGCCAGCAGCTTCCCCCCGAGAGAGGATAGCTCCTACGAGCAGTACTTC	CASSFPPREDSSYEQYF
TRBV28	.	TRBJ1-3	.	TGTGCCAGTGCTGGCGCATTCCAAAACACCATATATTTT	CASAGAFQNTIYF
TRBV3-1/TRBV3-2	.	TRBJ2-1	.	TGTGCCAGCAGCCAAGGCAGTGAGCAGTTCTTC	CASSQGSEQFF
TRBV7-2	.	TRBJ1-2	TRBD1	TGTGCCAGCAGCTTAGAGACAGGGGGTTATGGCTACACCTTC	CASSLETGGYGYTF
TRBV28	.	TRBJ1-2	.	TGTGCCAGCACAACTATGGGCGGGGGCGGTGGCTACACCTTC	CASTTMGGGGGYTF
TRBV19	.	TRBJ1-5	TRBD1	TGTGCCAGTAGTCCGACAGGGGGAGGTCAGCCCCAGCATTTT	CASSPTGGGQPQHF
TRBV30	.	TRBJ1-1	.	TGTGCCTGGAGTGTCCGGGGCGTAACTGAAGCTTTCTTT	CAWSVRGVTEAFF
TRBV29-1	.	TRBJ1-1	.	TGCAGCGTTGAAGTGGGAACAGACACTGAAGCTTTCTTT	CSVEVGTDTEAFF
TRBV5-8	.	TRBJ1-3	.	TGTGCCAGCAGCTTGGGATTTGGGGGAAACACCATATATTTT	CASSLGFGGNTIYF
TRBV5-1	.	TRBJ2-2	.	TGCGCCAGCAGCTTACTTGCCGCGAACACCGGGGAGCTGTTTTTT	CASSLLAANTGELFF
TRBV2	.	TRBJ1-5	.	TGTGCCAGCAGCTTCCTCGGGGGCGGGCCCCAGCATTTT	CASSFLGGGPQHF
TRBV29-1	once	TRBJ2-7	TRBD1	TGCAGCGCGGAGACAGGGTCGTACGAGCAGTACTTC	CSAETGSYEQYF
TRBV3-1/TRBV3-2	.	TRBJ1-5	.	TGTGCCAGCAGCCACGGTTACAATCAGCCCCAGCATTTT	CASSHGYNQPQHF
TRBV3-1/TRBV3-2	.	TRBJ2-5	TRBD2	TGTGCCAGCAGCCAAGTCACTAGCGGGAGTGGGGAGACCCAGTACTTC	CASSQVTSGSGETQYF
TRBV10-2	once	TRBJ1-1	TRBD1	TGCGCCAGCAGTTACAGGGGGCGGACTGAAGCTTTCTTT	CASSYRGRTEAFF
TRBV27	.	TRBJ1-2	TRBD1	TGTGCCAGCAGTTTATCAACCCGGACAGGGGAGGGCTACACCTTC	CASSLSTRTGEGYTF
TRBV11-2	.	TRBJ1-2	.	TGTGCCAGCAGCGCAGCCTATGGCTACACCTTC	CASSAAYGYTF
TRBV10-2	.	TRBJ1-6	.	TGCGCCAGCAGTGAGTTCGGGATCCTTAATTCACCCCTCCACTTT	CASSEFGILNSPLHF
TRBV5-1	.	TRBJ2-1	.	TGCGCCAGCAGCTTGGAGGCTACCATTTACAATGAGCAGTTCTTC	CASSLEATIYNEQFF
TRBV19	.	TRBJ2-7	TRBD1	TGTGCCAGTAGTGTTAACAGGGGCTACGAGCAGTACTTC	CASSVNRGYEQYF
TRBV6-5	.	TRBJ1-2	.	TGTGCCAGCAGAGGGCTCCGTCCCTTCAACTATGGCTACACCTTC	CASRGLRPFNYGYTF